One and the same sample provided the 25 T cell receptor beta chains below, sequenced in a study of T cells after yellow fever vaccination. From the 5' RACE reads, TCRdb called clonotypes with MiXCR, one entry per CDR3 protein. The table lists around 120,000 distinct CDR3 sequences, roughly 7.2% of them singletons, with around 2.6% in the top ten. Specimen: CD4+ T cells sorted from PBMCs, collected roughly 46 days after the first yellow fever vaccination. The source is a man aged 18 to 29 who received the YFV17D yellow fever vaccine.

Many counts were recorded for this clonotype. CDR3 protein: CASSIGQLNTEAFF. Written as DNA, the CDR3 is TGTGCCAGTAGTATAGGGCAGTTGAACACTGAAGCTTTCTTT. The V and J genes are TRBV19 and TRBJ1-1; D gene ambiguous. The germline V and J ends were trimmed by 1 base and 0 bases, with 6 bases remaining between them. Germline CDR1 and CDR2: LNHDA and SQIVND (reference sequence). The CDR3 has 14 amino acids. Full variable domain (remainder filled in from reference TRBV19 and TRBJ1-1): DGGITQSPKYLFRKEGQNVTLSCEQNLNHDAMYWYRQDPGQGLRLIYYSQIVNDFQKGDIAEGYSVSREKKESFPLTVTSAQKNPTAFYLCASSIGQLNTEAFFGQGTRLTVV.

The sample holds many counts of this clonotype. The gene calls are TRBV7-3 and TRBJ2-2; 10 bases match TRBD2. V shed 3 bases and J 5 bases; nucleotides not matched to a gene: 3. This CDR3 contains 15 residues. Per the germline V gene, CDR1 is SGHTA and CDR2 is FQGTGA. The CDR3 loop is CASSFNSGGTGELFF. For the CDR3, the DNA is TGTGCCAGCAGCTTTAATAGCGGGGGGACCGGGGAGCTGTTTTTT.

This clonotype was seen at least ten times. The V and J genes are TRBV7-3 and TRBJ2-5, with unresolved D. Per germline, CDR1 SGHTA and CDR2 FQGTGA. V shed 1 base and J shed 4 bases, with 13 bases lying between them. The CDR3 runs to 15 residues. The CDR3 coding sequence is TGTGCCAGCAGCTTAATAGGGCTGGATGGAGAGACCCAGTACTTC. This codes for CASSLIGLDGETQYF.

There are a few counts of this clonotype. This chain uses TRBV11-2 with TRBJ1-1; 9 nucleotides line up with TRBD1. CDR3 length: 18 residues. Germline assignment: CDR1 SGHAT and CDR2 FQNNGV. V trimming: 2 bases; J trimming: 4 bases; junction bases outside the gene matches: 14. CDR3: CASSLFRGTGRIPTEAFF. CDR3 bases: TGTGCCAGCAGCTTATTTCGGGGGACAGGGCGAATACCCACTGAAGCTTTCTTT.

This clonotype is classed as medium-sized. The rearrangement links TRBV14 to TRBJ2-2, with 9 bases aligning to TRBD2. The CDR3 has 18 amino acids. Germline assignment: CDR1 SGHDN and CDR2 FVKESK. Unmatched junction bases numbered 12, after V lost 2 bases and J lost 5 bases. The CDR3 loop reads CASSQTRGGLSRTGELFF. DNA of the CDR3: TGTGCCAGCAGCCAAACGCGGGGGGGCCTGAGTAGGACCGGGGAGCTGTTTTTT. The variable domain in full, with the rest retrieved from reference TRBV14 and TRBJ2-2, is EAGVTQFPSHSVIEKGQTVTLRCDPISGHDNLYWYRRVMGKEIKFLLHFVKESKQDESGMPNNRFLAERTGGTYSTLKVQPAELEDSGVYFCASSQTRGGLSRTGELFFGEGSRLTVL.

This clonotype was counted ten times or more. V usage is TRBV14 and J usage is TRBJ1-4; D is ambiguous. This CDR3 has 15 amino acids. The ends were cut back, 1 base at V and 8 bases at J, with 14 bases in the middle. Germline CDR1 SGHDN, CDR2 FVKESK. CDR3 bases: TGTGCCAGCAGCCAAGGGGCTCGGGGAGGCGAAAAACTGTTTTTT. Its protein product is CASSQGARGGEKLFF.

This clonotype has a count of ten or more. This chain uses TRBV3-1 with TRBJ1-4, with D unclear. Germline values: CDR1 LGHDT, CDR2 YNNKEL (reference sequence). The CDR3 is 14 residues long. Deletions cut 2 bases from V and 5 bases from J, with 9 bases between. The CDR3 region is CASSQRDRNEKLFF. CDR3 bases: TGTGCCAGCAGCCAACGGGATCGGAATGAAAAACTGTTTTTT.

This clonotype was recorded many times. The chain combines TRBV5-6 with TRBJ2-1; no reliable D call. The length of the CDR3 is 15 residues. CDR1 is SGHDT, CDR2 YYEEEE, per germline. V lost 4 bases to trimming and J lost 3 bases, with 14 bases between them. The CDR3 region has the DNA TGTGCCAGCAGCCGCGAGTTAGCAGTCTACAATGAGCAGTTCTTC. This gives the protein CASSRELAVYNEQFF.

This clonotype was counted ten times or more. The genes are TRBV27 and TRBJ2-7; 10 bases are a match to TRBD1. CDR3 length: 14 amino acids. Germline trimming cut 3 bases from V and 3 bases from J; bases unmatched to any gene: 2. Per germline, CDR1 MNHEY and CDR2 SMNVEV (reference sequence). DNA for the CDR3: TGTGCCAGCAGTTTCCGGGACAGGGGCTACGAGCAGTACTTC. As protein: CASSFRDRGYEQYF.

This clonotype appeared many times. This chain uses TRBV7-2 with TRBJ2-1, with 10 bases matching TRBD2. V trimming: 6 bases; J trimming: 8 bases; junction bases outside the gene matches: 10. Germline V gene data show CDR1 as SGHTA and CDR2 as FQGNSA. CDR3 length: 15 amino acids. CDR3 DNA sequence: TGTGCCAGCAGTTTGAGCGGGGGGGCGGCTTATGAGCAGTTCTTC. It yields the protein CASSLSGGAAYEQFF. The full variable domain, completed using reference TRBV7-2 and TRBJ2-1, is GAGVSQSPSNKVTEKGKDVELRCDPISGHTALYWYRQSLGQGLEFLIYFQGNSAPDKSGLPSDRFSAERTGGSVSTLTIQRTQQEDSAVYLCASSLSGGAAYEQFFGPGTRLTVL.

This clonotype was recorded many times. The rearrangement uses TRBV5-5 and TRBJ2-3; D is unclear. Per germline, CDR1 SGHKS and CDR2 YYEKEE (reference sequence). This CDR3 spans 13 amino acids. The V and J ends lost 1 base and 2 bases respectively, with 5 bases between them. In nucleotides, the CDR3 is TGTGCCAGCAGCTTGTTCCCCACAGATACGCAGTATTTT. Amino acids: CASSLFPTDTQYF.

In its sample, this clonotype was seen many times. The V and J genes are TRBV4-1 and TRBJ1-1; D remains ambiguous. Germline CDR1 and CDR2: MGHRA and YSYEKL. The CDR3 sequence is 16 residues long. V lost 2 bases and J lost 1, with 14 bases in between. The chain's CDR3 is CASSQTPGVANTEAFF. CDR3 coding DNA: TGCGCCAGCAGCCAAACACCGGGAGTAGCGAACACTGAAGCTTTCTTT.

This clonotype was recorded many times. The genes are TRBV14 and TRBJ1-2; 10 bases are shared with TRBD1. V lost 4 bases and J lost 5; bases outside the gene matches: 7. CDR1 and CDR2 from the germline V gene are SGHDN and FVKESK. The CDR3 extends over 15 amino acids. In nucleotides, the CDR3 is TGTGCCAGCAGCCGACAGGGGGCGCTCAGTTATGGCTACACCTTC. This encodes CASSRQGALSYGYTF.

At least ten counts were recorded for this clonotype. The chain employs TRBV12-3 or TRBV12-4 and TRBJ1-1; D possibly corresponds to TRBD1 (6 bases). This CDR3 is 14 amino acids long. The V end was cut by 6 bases, the J end by 0 bases, with 11 bases between. CDR3 protein: CASRVGHMNTEAFF. The CDR3 bases are TGTGCCAGCAGGGTGGGACATATGAACACTGAAGCTTTCTTT.

This clonotype was counted many times. The J gene is TRBJ2-3, the V gene TRBV5-5, with D uncertain. Between the trimmed V and J ends, which lost 0 bases and 0 bases, there was a span of 8 bases. The CDR3 runs 15 residues. In germline, CDR1 is SGHKS, CDR2 YYEKEE (reference sequence). The CDR3 sequence: CASSLGVTSTDTQYF. The CDR3 nucleotides read TGTGCCAGCAGCTTGGGGGTAACTAGCACAGATACGCAGTATTTT.

At least ten counts were recorded for this clonotype. This chain connects TRBV10-3 to TRBJ2-3, with 9 positions matching TRBD1. Germline V gives CDR1 ENHRY, CDR2 SYGVKD. The CDR3 runs 15 residues. With 2 bases clipped from V and 3 bases from J, the junction kept 3 bases outside the gene matches. CDR3 bases: TGTGCCATCAGTGAGCCTGGACAGGGGACAGATACGCAGTATTTT. Translated, it gives CAISEPGQGTDTQYF.

There are many counts of this clonotype. This chain connects TRBV20-1 to TRBJ1-2; TRBD1 agrees at 7 bases. Trimming took 0 bases from V and 4 from J; bases not matched to a gene: 8. The CDR3 runs to 15 residues. Germline V gives CDR1 DFQATT, CDR2 SNEGSKA (reference sequence). The CDR3: CSARDLRGWGYGYTF. The CDR3 nucleotides are TGCAGTGCTAGAGACCTCAGGGGGTGGGGCTATGGCTACACCTTC.

This clonotype has at least ten counts. The V gene is TRBV7-2, the J gene TRBJ1-4, with D unclear. The CDR3 covers 13 residues. The ends were cut back, 4 bases at V and 8 bases at J, with 11 bases in the middle. CDR1 is SGHTA, CDR2 FQGNSA, per germline. CDR3 in DNA: TGTGCCAGCAGCTGGGCCACCGGAGAAAAACTGTTTTTT. Its protein product is CASSWATGEKLFF.

This clonotype has ten or more counts. V and J are TRBV4-1 and TRBJ2-1, with D hard to call. The V end lost 4 bases, the J end lost 5 bases, and 12 bases lay between the germline ends. Looked up from germline, CDR1 is MGHRA and CDR2 is YSYEKL. The CDR3 contains 14 residues. Here the CDR3 reads CASSPRRTDNEQFF. Here the CDR3 DNA reads TGCGCCAGCAGCCCACGCCGGACCGACAATGAGCAGTTCTTC.

This clonotype was recorded many times. The V call is TRBV18, the J call TRBJ2-3, with D uncertain. CDR3 size: 12 residues. V lost 8 bases to trimming and J lost 4 bases, with 10 bases between them. Germline V gives CDR1 KGHSH, CDR2 LQKENI. The CDR3 reads CASSPGADTQYF. The CDR3 DNA is TGTGCCAGCAGCCCCGGTGCAGATACGCAGTATTTT.

This clonotype showed up many times. The chain couples TRBV7-9 to TRBJ2-3; weak D call: TRBD1 (5 bases). Trimming pared 0 bases from V and 1 base from J, leaving 11 bases between. This CDR3 contains 16 residues. Per the germline V gene, CDR1 is SEHNR and CDR2 is FQNEAQ (reference sequence). CDR3 in amino acids: CASSLATRAGTDTQYF. CDR3 nucleotides: TGTGCCAGCAGCTTAGCAACCAGGGCGGGCACAGATACGCAGTATTTT. Using reference TRBV7-9 and TRBJ2-3 for the parts outside the CDR3, the full variable domain is DTGVSQNPRHKITKRGQNVTFRCDPISEHNRLYWYRQTLGQGPEFLTYFQNEAQLEKSRLLSDRFSAERPKGSFSTLEIQRTEQGDSAMYLCASSLATRAGTDTQYFGPGTRLTVL.

This sequence joins TRBV5-1 and TRBJ2-7; 10 positions match TRBD1. V shed 5 bases and J 2 bases; nucleotides not matched to a gene: 19. CDR1 is SGHRS, CDR2 YFSETQ, per germline. CDR3 size: 19 residues. The CDR3 loop reads CASSDRTGTGVVRTYEQYV. Here the CDR3 DNA reads TGCGCCAGCAGTGACCGAACCGGGACAGGGGTGGTCCGGACCTACGAGCAGTACGTC.

The sample holds a few counts of this clonotype. The chain combines TRBV15 with TRBJ1-2, with 10 bases matching TRBD1. The trim removed 5 bases at V and 7 bases at J, leaving 7 bases unmatched. The CDR3 extends over 14 amino acids. Germline CDR1 is LNHNV and CDR2 is YYDKDF (reference sequence). CDR3 sequence: CATSGPGQGFGYTF. CDR3 coding DNA: TGTGCCACCAGCGGTCCGGGACAGGGGTTTGGCTACACCTTC.

This clonotype has a count of ten or more. V and J are TRBV5-1 and TRBJ2-3; 7 bases map to TRBD2. V gave up 4 bases and J gave up 1 base; unmatched junction bases: 6. This CDR3 spans 15 amino acids. The germline V gene encodes CDR1 SGHRS and CDR2 YFSETQ. This CDR3 is CASSPRGGGTDTQYF. The CDR3 DNA reads as TGCGCCAGCAGCCCCCGGGGAGGGGGCACAGATACGCAGTATTTT.

There are a few counts of this clonotype. The chain has TRBV7-2 and TRBJ2-1; 7 bases agree with TRBD1. The CDR3 is 16 amino acids. Germline V gene sequence: CDR1 SGHTA, CDR2 FQGNSA. Losses at the gene ends were 5 bases for V and 0 bases for J; bases not matched to a gene: 7. This chain's CDR3 is CASSQSGQSSYNEQFF. CDR3 nucleotide sequence: TGTGCCAGCAGCCAGTCGGGACAGAGCTCCTACAATGAGCAGTTCTTC. The variable domain in full, completed from reference TRBV7-2 and TRBJ2-1, reads GAGVSQSPSNKVTEKGKDVELRCDPISGHTALYWYRQSLGQGLEFLIYFQGNSAPDKSGLPSDRFSAERTGGSVSTLTIQRTQQEDSAVYLCASSQSGQSSYNEQFFGPGTRLTVL.